One and the same sample provided the 2 T cell receptor beta chains below, sequenced in a study of CD8 T cells in ankylosing spondylitis. Study results and limitations: Characteristic, it appeared, of ankylosing spondylitis blood was a TCR beta motif of about eight highly homologous variants.

Their cognate antigens are unknown. TCRdb reprocessed the 5' RACE reads via MiXCR and lists one record per CDR3 protein. The data contain about 800,000 distinct CDR3 sequences, roughly 12% of them singletons. Source material: blood, either unsorted or a sorted T cell fraction (not recorded which). The receptor source for this set is a male donor with ankylosing spondylitis.

The table lists this clonotype with a count of one. The chain combines TRBV5-1 with TRBJ2-1; 7 bases are a match to TRBD1. The CDR3 extends over 14 amino acids. Unmatched junction bases numbered 9, after V lost 3 bases and J lost 9 bases. Germline V gives CDR1 SGHRS, CDR2 YFSETQ. The CDR3 region is CASSWSQGNGEQFF. DNA for the CDR3: TGCGCCAGCAGCTGGTCACAGGGGAACGGTGAGCAGTTCTTC.

The chain links TRBV27 to TRBJ1-2; D ambiguous. CDR3 length: 14 amino acids. The V end lost 10 bases, the J end lost 5 bases, and 20 bases lay between the germline ends. Germline CDR1 is MNHEY and CDR2 is SMNVEV (reference sequence). The chain's CDR3 is CATLRRAGAYGYTF. In DNA, the CDR3 is TGTGCCACTCTCCGCCGGGCAGGAGCTTATGGCTACACCTTC.